Sequencing of this T cell receptor beta chain was carried out in a study of cytomegalovirus exposure and HLA in healthy donors. Comments on this clone: The target antigen is unknown.

Germline-derived CDR1 and CDR2 are MGHRA and YSYEKL. The CDR3 is 19 residues long. V shed 2 bases, J shed 1 base, and the junction held 11 bases outside the gene matches. Some clones are missing from TCRdb's copy, which holds only in-frame ones; the method was immunoSEQ multiplex PCR. The sample consists of 100,000 to 150,000 clones, 89% of them appearing once. Notes on the study in general: Specific recognition of CMV antigens was confirmed in vitro for three chains (all CMV-associated).

Sequencing was performed on PBMCs. This TCR was sampled from a woman under 30 in good health and CMV-seronegative. This chain links TRBV4-1 with TRBJ1-6; 7 nucleotides align to TRBD1. CDR3 residues: CASSQHRQGLRSYNSPLHF. CDR3 sequence (DNA): TGCGCCAGCAGCCAACACAGACAGGGCCTACGGTCCTATAATTCACCCCTCCACTTT.